The sequence of this T cell receptor (beta chain) was determined in a study of Graves' ophthalmopathy and Graves' hyperthyroidism. As for the study in general: Ophthalmopathy not arising within 18 months of follow-up defined hyperthyroidism as stable.

Beta-chain TCR CDR3 regions were amplified from RNA transcripts. HTBI primers were used in a first-round RT-PCR, which preceded a second-round multiplex PCR. Each CDR3 protein gets one entry after TCRdb re-called the multiplex PCR reads with MiXCR. This table holds 580,000 or so distinct CDR3 sequences, 39% found once. The V end was cut by 5 bases, the J end by 4 bases, with 14 bases between. The germline V gene encodes CDR1 DFQATT and CDR2 SNEGSKA (reference sequence). The CDR3 has 14 residues. None of the included patients had other autoimmune diseases, uncontrolled infections, pregnancy or lactation, as these led to exclusion. It was on clinical symptoms, serum thyroxine, TRAb, thyroid ultrasound and orbital computed tomography that diagnosis relied. Findings of the study overall: A majority of expanded thyroid clonotypes exceeding 0.001 frequency were likewise present in blood.

On this clonotype itself: The target antigen is unknown.

The chain joins TRBV20-1 to TRBJ1-4; possibly TRBD1 for D (5 bases). The clonotype comes from an adult man with Graves' hyperthyroidism. Sequenced material: peripheral blood or thyroid tissue (not recorded which). DNA of the CDR3: TGCAGTGCTGTTGACAGCGCGTATAATGAAAAACTGTTTTTT. It specifies CSAVDSAYNEKLFF.